The entry that follows covers one TCR beta chain sequence. The CDR3 loop spans 18 amino acids. Germline V gene data show CDR1 as MDHEN and CDR2 as SYDVKM. V dropped 6 bases and J dropped 0 bases, with 23 bases sitting between them. The table came from immunoSEQ multiplex PCR; TCRdb's copy has only in-frame clones and leaves some out. The data show some 210,000 clones, about nine tenths seen once. Which cohort a participant joined came from the clinical history participants gave. This sample is drawn from a study of blood T cell repertoires in COVID-19. This TCR was recovered from a man aged 18-30 years with acute COVID-19. The sequenced material came from PBMCs or T cells enriched from blood (not recorded which). The chain employs TRBV28 and TRBJ1-2, with a tentative D call TRBD1 (6 bases). This chain's CDR3 is CASSDWSALQGPNYGYTF. As DNA, the CDR3 is TGTGCCAGCAGCGATTGGTCGGCCCTACAGGGACCTAACTATGGCTACACCTTC.